This T cell receptor (beta chain) was observed in a study of T cell responses to AZD1222 COVID-19 vaccine. The germline CDR1 and CDR2 sequences are LNHNV and YYDKDF (reference sequence). V was pared by 4 bases and J by 4 bases, with 4 bases of the junction left unmatched. The CDR3 is made up of 14 amino acids. Measured with immunoSEQ multiplex PCR; TCRdb has only the in-frame clones, and not every one. The repertoire includes approximately 100,000 clones, around 95% of them detected once, and approximately 2.2% sits in the top ten. The receptor was isolated from an adult in good health. The sequenced sample was peripheral blood, obtained on day 0 of AZD1222 vaccination. The chain is built from TRBV15 and TRBJ1-2; 9 nucleotides agree with TRBD1. Here the CDR3 reads CATSTDRGGYGYTF. In DNA form, the CDR3 reads TGTGCCACCAGCACGGACAGGGGCGGCTATGGCTACACCTTC.